The entry that follows covers one T cell receptor (beta chain) sequence. Its target is unknown. A much larger clone is a single base away; this may be a read error. This sample was included in a study of CD8 T cells in ankylosing spondylitis. Notes on the study in general: Peripheral blood held disease-linked clones only at relatively low frequency, and these were CD8+. As reported, disease-linked clones showed significant enrichment in matched ankylosing spondylitis synovial fluid. Earlier authors reported some of these motif variants in reactive arthritis synovial fluid and blood. Typical of ankylosing spondylitis blood, it appeared, was a TCR beta motif of under 10 highly homologous variants.

J gave up 1 base and V 4 bases, and 4 bases lay outside the gene matches. This CDR3 has 15 amino acids. Germline values: CDR1 SGDLS, CDR2 YYNGEE. Scientists made TCR beta libraries using quantitative 5'-RACE with molecular barcodes. TCRdb re-analysed the 5' RACE reads in MiXCR, keeping a single row per CDR3 protein. This table holds 800,000 to 900,000 distinct CDR3 sequences, around 11% found once. The V gene is TRBV9, the J gene TRBJ2-2, with 7 bases lining up with TRBD2. The receptor was isolated from a male donor with ankylosing spondylitis. The sample was blood, either unsorted or a sorted T cell fraction (not recorded which). CDR3: CASSPRGGNTGELFF. The CDR3 DNA reads as TGTGCCAGCAGCCCCCGCGGGGGGAACACCGGGGAGCTGTTTTTT.